One sample yielded the 32 T cell receptor beta chains listed below, sequenced in a study of OX40 agonist ivuxolimab in advanced cancers. Profiling relied on immunoSEQ multiplex PCR, and the TCRdb table lists in-frame clones only, not all of them. The sample consists of more than 50,000 clones, 70% to 80% of them appearing once. Material: CD4+ or CD8+ T cells sorted from blood, obtained in a trial of the OX40 agonist ivuxolimab. These TCRs come from an adult with an advanced solid tumor such as melanoma, head and neck, liver or kidney cancer.

The chain couples TRBV27 to TRBJ1-4; perhaps TRBD1 as D (6 bases). CDR1 MNHEY and CDR2 SMNVEV come from the germline V gene (reference sequence). V was shortened by 8 bases and J by 7 bases, with 17 bases between the two germline ends. This CDR3 is built from 14 residues. CDR3 bases: TGTGCCAGCGGGGCCCGAACAGGGAGTGAAAAACTGTTTTTT. It translates to CASGARTGSEKLFF. Based on the CDR3 plus reference TRBV27 and TRBJ1-4, the full variable domain is EAQVTQNPRYLITVTGKKLTVTCSQNMNHEYMSWYRQDPGLGLRQIYYSMNVEVTDKGDVPEGYKVSRKEKRNFPLILESPSPNQTSLYFCASGARTGSEKLFFGSGTQLSVL.

J is TRBJ2-5 and V is TRBV5-6, with a possible D match to TRBD1 (7 bases). Trimming cost V 0 bases and J 4 bases, with 13 bases left between them. The CDR3 loop spans 15 amino acids. Per germline, CDR1 SGHDT and CDR2 YYEEEE. CDR3 sequence (DNA): TGTGCCAGCAGCTTGGGGACAGGAGGGGTAGAGACCCAGTACTTC. This gives the protein CASSLGTGGVETQYF.

The chain uses TRBV2 and TRBJ2-1; the match to TRBD2 covers 10 bases. The CDR3 loop spans 16 amino acids. J lost 6 bases, V lost 6 bases, and 11 bases had no gene match. Germline lookup yields CDR1 SNHLY and CDR2 FYNNEI. CDR3 coding DNA: TGTGCCAGCAGACCTCCAGCGGGAGGGCGAGGCAATGAGCAGTTCTTC. It translates to CASRPPAGGRGNEQFF.

V is TRBV14 and J is TRBJ1-1, with D hard to call. The germline CDR1 and CDR2 sequences are SGHDN and FVKESK. The germline V and J ends were trimmed by 3 bases and 1 base, with 9 bases remaining between them. CDR3 length: 14 residues. The CDR3 protein is CASSQAWGNTEAFF. The CDR3 region has the DNA TGTGCCAGCAGCCAGGCTTGGGGGAACACTGAAGCTTTCTTT.

The chain combines TRBV6-5 with TRBJ1-4, with TRBD1 matching 9 bases. The CDR3 is made up of 15 amino acids. Germline assignment: CDR1 MNHEY and CDR2 SVGAGI. V lost 0 bases, J lost 8 bases, and 4 bases stayed unmatched. The CDR3 region has the DNA TGTGCCAGCAGTTACTCTCCAGGACAGGGGGAAAAACTGTTTTTT. Translation: CASSYSPGQGEKLFF.

This chain joins TRBV29-1 and TRBJ2-3; perhaps TRBD1 as D (6 bases). CDR3 length: 13 amino acids. Trimming took 5 bases from V and 4 from J, leaving 13 bases between them. Per the germline V gene, CDR1 is SQVTM and CDR2 is ANQGSEA. The CDR3 here is CSVQGSGADTQYF. The DNA of the CDR3 is TGCAGCGTTCAGGGGTCTGGCGCAGATACGCAGTATTTT.

V and J are TRBV6-1 and TRBJ2-3; the match to TRBD1 covers 7 bases. Per the germline V gene, CDR1 is MNHNS and CDR2 is SASEGT. Trimming removed 4 bases from V and 6 bases from J; junction bases left unmatched: 13. CDR3 length equals 16 residues. The DNA of the CDR3 is TGTGCCAGCAGTGCCGGGACAGTCAGCCCCATGGATACGCAGTATTTT. This translates into CASSAGTVSPMDTQYF.

This chain links TRBV28 with TRBJ2-3; possibly TRBD1 or TRBD2 for D (5 bases each). Germline V gene data show CDR1 as MDHEN and CDR2 as SYDVKM. Trimming took off 9 bases at V and 5 bases at J, with 15 bases between the two ends. The CDR3 consists of 13 residues. The CDR3, as DNA: TGTGCCAGTGGGGGTCCCCCTCAAGATACGCAGTATTTT. Amino acid sequence: CASGGPPQDTQYF.

This clone has just one count. V usage is TRBV7-9 and J usage is TRBJ2-6; D might be TRBD1 (6 bases). CDR1 is SEHNR and CDR2 is FQNEAQ in the germline V gene (reference sequence). V lost 5 bases and J 0 bases, leaving 14 bases between the germline ends. The CDR3 runs to 17 residues. The CDR3 DNA reads as TGTGCCAGCAGCGTAGGACAGTGGAGCTCTGGGGCCAACGTCCTGACTTTC. Amino acids: CASSVGQWSSGANVLTF.

The rearrangement uses TRBV6-5 and TRBJ2-2, with 7 positions matching TRBD1. Germline V gives CDR1 MNHEY, CDR2 SVGAGI. The CDR3 totals 13 residues. The J segment lost 4 bases and the V segment lost 8 bases, leaving 4 bases of the junction unmatched. The chain's CDR3 is CASGQATTGELFF. The CDR3 DNA follows: TGTGCCAGCGGACAGGCGACCACCGGGGAGCTGTTTTTT.

In this sample, this clone turned up once. Sequence at one end of the junction differs from germline and may be a read error. V usage is TRBV28 and J usage is TRBJ2-2, with 9 bases identical to TRBD2. CDR3 length: 15 residues. Germline CDR1 and CDR2: MDHEN and SYDVKM. The DNA of the CDR3 is TGTGCCAGCAGTTTAGCGGGAGGGCCCCACGGGAAGCTGTTTTTT. Amino acids: CASSLAGGPHGKLFF.

This clone was seen only once. Other DNA sequences from this sample encode an identical CDR3 as well. The chain combines TRBV10-2 with TRBJ2-7; TRBD1 agrees at 9 bases. The V segment lost 5 bases and the J segment 1 base; nucleotides outside the gene matches: 3. CDR3 size: 14 residues. Per germline, CDR1 WSHSY and CDR2 SAAADI. The CDR3 bases are TGCGCCAGCAGTACAGGGGGCCCGTCCTACGAGCAGTACTTC. Its protein product is CASSTGGPSYEQYF.

Details on this clone: Sequence at one end of the junction differs from germline and may be a read error. The V gene is TRBV6-5, the J gene TRBJ1-4; D not resolved. CDR3 size: 14 residues. Germline-derived CDR1 and CDR2 are MNHEY and SVGAGI. CDR3 sequence: CASSLRGPKEKLFF. The CDR3 nucleotides are TGTGCCAGCAGTTTACGCGGACCTAAGGAAAAACTGTTTTTT.

The chain employs TRBV29-1 and TRBJ1-2; 11 nucleotides line up with TRBD1. Trimming took 4 bases from V and 2 from J; bases not matched to a gene: 0. The CDR3 length is 13 residues. Per the germline V gene, CDR1 is SQVTM and CDR2 is ANQGSEA. This chain's CDR3 is CSVGTGGNYGYTF. The DNA of the CDR3 is TGCAGCGTTGGGACAGGGGGCAACTATGGCTACACCTTC.

The chain joins TRBV7-2 to TRBJ2-3, with TRBD2 as a possible D gene (5 bases). V was clipped by 1 base and J by 5 bases, with 13 bases between them. CDR1 is SGHTA and CDR2 is FQGNSA in the germline V gene. The CDR3 sequence is 15 residues long. The CDR3 bases are TGTGCCAGCAGCTTAGGACGGGTTGCGGGAGATACGCAGTATTTT. Protein sequence: CASSLGRVAGDTQYF.

The chain links TRBV20-1 to TRBJ2-1; possible D gene TRBD2, 6 bases. This CDR3 is built from 11 residues. Germline lookup yields CDR1 DFQATT and CDR2 SNEGSKA (reference sequence). The CDR3 region has the DNA TGCAGCCGGGACTTTCACAATGAGCAGTTCTTC. Protein product: CSRDFHNEQFF.

V usage is TRBV15 and J usage is TRBJ1-3; TRBD1 matches at 10 bases. The trim removed 2 bases at V and 4 bases at J, leaving 5 bases unmatched. CDR1 is LNHNV and CDR2 is YYDKDF in the germline V gene (reference sequence). The CDR3 covers 16 residues. The CDR3 DNA sequence: TGTGCCACCAGCAGAAAGACAGGGGGCATCGGAAACACCATATATTTT. Translating it yields CATSRKTGGIGNTIYF.

The CDR3 here is CASSSRTSGRYEQYF. The CDR3 DNA sequence: TGTGCCAGCAGTTCCAGGACTAGCGGGAGGTACGAGCAGTACTTC. This rearrangement joins TRBV6-6 to TRBJ2-7; 14 bases line up with TRBD2. J was trimmed by 4 bases and V by 4 bases; bases with no gene match: 3. The CDR3 has 15 amino acids. Germline values: CDR1 MNHNY, CDR2 SVGAGI (reference sequence).

This chain's CDR3 is CASSVGGGEMGNEQFF. The CDR3 DNA follows: TGTGCCAGCAGCGTAGGGGGCGGGGAGATGGGCAATGAGCAGTTCTTC. This chain joins TRBV9 and TRBJ2-1, with a tentative D call TRBD2 (6 bases). The CDR3 sequence is 16 residues long. V shed 0 bases and J shed 6 bases, with 16 bases lying between them. Germline V gives CDR1 SGDLS, CDR2 YYNGEE.

A single count supports this clone. This rearrangement joins TRBV9 to TRBJ2-3, with D perhaps matching TRBD2 (5 bases). The CDR3 length is 14 residues. Germline V lookup: CDR1 SGDLS, CDR2 YYNGEE. The V gene lost 0 bases and the J gene lost 3 bases, with 8 bases spanning the gap. Here the CDR3 reads CASSVVPGTDTQYF. CDR3 nucleotide sequence: TGTGCCAGCAGCGTAGTTCCGGGAACAGATACGCAGTATTTT.

V and J are TRBV18 and TRBJ2-3; possibly TRBD1 for D (5 bases). There are 15 residues in the CDR3. The germline V gene has CDR1 KGHSH and CDR2 LQKENI. The V and J ends lost 6 bases and 3 bases respectively, with 16 bases between them. The CDR3 loop is CASSPAAGLTDTQYF. The CDR3 DNA reads TGTGCCAGCTCCCCTGCTGCAGGGTTAACAGATACGCAGTATTTT.

This rearrangement joins TRBV20-1 to TRBJ2-5; D is uncertain. Germline CDR1 DFQATT, CDR2 SNEGSKA (reference sequence). The CDR3 consists of 11 residues. Trimming cost V 1 base and J 2 bases, with 2 bases left between them. CDR3 region: CSARVQETQYF. In DNA, the CDR3 is TGCAGTGCTAGAGTTCAAGAGACCCAGTACTTC.

V gene TRBV5-1 combines with J gene TRBJ1-6; 7 positions match TRBD1. V shed 2 bases, J shed 4 bases, and the junction held 3 bases outside the gene matches. This CDR3 has 15 amino acids. CDR1 SGHRS and CDR2 YFSETQ come from the germline V gene. CDR3 region: CASSLAGQYNSPLHF. The CDR3, as DNA: TGCGCCAGCAGCTTAGCGGGACAGTATAATTCACCCCTCCACTTT.

J is TRBJ2-7 and V is TRBV5-5, with 8 bases matching TRBD1. Germline trimming cut 4 bases from V and 2 bases from J; bases unmatched to any gene: 2. This CDR3 region has 13 residues. Germline V lookup: CDR1 SGHKS, CDR2 YYEKEE (reference sequence). The CDR3 spells CASSQQGAYEQYF. As DNA, the CDR3 is TGTGCCAGCAGCCAACAGGGGGCCTACGAGCAGTACTTC.

This chain joins TRBV14 and TRBJ1-3; D perhaps matches TRBD1 (5 bases). Germline-derived CDR1 and CDR2 are SGHDN and FVKESK. This CDR3 region has 15 residues. Trimming removed 1 base from V and 0 bases from J, with 7 bases in between. The CDR3 sequence is CASSQVQDSGNTIYF. The CDR3 nucleotides are TGTGCCAGCAGCCAAGTACAGGACTCTGGAAACACCATATATTTT. Looking up the rest from reference TRBV14 and TRBJ1-3 gives the full variable domain: EAGVTQFPSHSVIEKGQTVTLRCDPISGHDNLYWYRRVMGKEIKFLLHFVKESKQDESGMPNNRFLAERTGGTYSTLKVQPAELEDSGVYFCASSQVQDSGNTIYFGEGSWLTVV.

There are a few counts of this clone. J is TRBJ1-5 and V is TRBV5-1, with D perhaps TRBD1 (5 bases). The CDR3 covers 14 residues. From germline, CDR1 is SGHRS and CDR2 YFSETQ. Trimming took off 4 bases at V and 5 bases at J, with 13 bases between the two ends. CDR3 nucleotide sequence: TGCGCCAGCAGCCGAGACAGTTTGGATCAGCCCCAGCATTTT. Its protein product is CASSRDSLDQPQHF.

In this sample, this clone turned up a few times. The chain employs TRBV14 and TRBJ2-5; tentatively, D is TRBD1 (8 bases). Germline-derived CDR1 and CDR2 are SGHDN and FVKESK. The V end lost 3 bases, the J end lost 4 bases, and 27 bases lay between the germline ends. This CDR3 comprises 19 residues. The CDR3 is CASSHSYRGGFGYGETQYF. The CDR3 DNA reads as TGTGCCAGCAGCCACAGCTACAGGGGGGGTTTCGGGTATGGAGAGACCCAGTACTTC.

The rearrangement uses TRBV27 and TRBJ1-5; D is perhaps TRBD1 (6 bases). There are 16 residues in the CDR3. V lost 7 bases to trimming and J lost 6 bases, with 22 bases between them. The V gene's germline CDR1 is MNHEY and CDR2 SMNVEV (reference sequence). The CDR3 protein is CASTPRGRGAVQPQHF. The CDR3 nucleotides are TGTGCCAGCACTCCGAGGGGTCGGGGGGCTGTTCAGCCCCAGCATTTT.

The V and J genes are TRBV9 and TRBJ2-1; 11 nucleotides line up with TRBD2. The germline gives CDR1 SGDLS, CDR2 YYNGEE. J lost 10 bases, V lost 3 bases, and 6 bases had no gene match. There are 14 residues in the CDR3. CDR3 region: CASSGTSGPREQFF. For the CDR3, the DNA is TGTGCCAGCAGCGGGACTAGCGGGCCGAGGGAGCAGTTCTTC.

This clone was counted only a few times. The chain carries TRBV7-9 and TRBJ2-7, with 9 positions matching TRBD1. The CDR3 loop spans 14 amino acids. Per germline, CDR1 SEHNR and CDR2 FQNEAQ (reference sequence). The V gene end was trimmed by 5 bases and the J gene end by 6 bases; junction bases not matched to a gene: 8. The DNA for the CDR3 is TGTGCCAGCAGCCCACAGGGGGCTATGAGCGAGCAGTACTTC. This gives the protein CASSPQGAMSEQYF.

The chain combines TRBV29-1 with TRBJ2-1; 12 bases are a match to TRBD1. The germline CDR1 and CDR2 sequences are SQVTM and ANQGSEA. This CDR3 region has 14 residues. J was trimmed by 8 bases and V by 3 bases; bases with no gene match: 5. This CDR3 reads CSVEYGTGGDEQFF. CDR3 nucleotides: TGCAGCGTTGAGTATGGGACAGGGGGCGATGAGCAGTTCTTC.

This sequence joins TRBV18 and TRBJ1-2, with D maybe TRBD1 (6 bases). This CDR3 is 13 amino acids long. Germline-derived CDR1 and CDR2 are KGHSH and LQKENI. V lost 6 bases to trimming and J lost 2 bases, with 10 bases between them. The CDR3 loop reads CASSDSENYGYTF. The DNA for the CDR3 is TGTGCCAGCTCGGACAGTGAGAACTATGGCTACACCTTC.